This T cell receptor beta chain was sequenced during a study of T-cell memory formation after mild COVID-19. TCRdb reprocessed the 5' RACE reads with MiXCR, giving one entry per CDR3 protein. The table has about 90,000 distinct CDR3 sequences, more than 12% seen once. This CDR3 contains 19 residues. Looked up from germline, CDR1 is SEHNR and CDR2 is FQNEAQ (reference sequence). V lost 0 bases to trimming and J lost 3 bases, with 21 bases between them. The chain recombines TRBV7-9 with TRBJ1-5, with D tentatively TRBD1 (5 bases). The sequenced material came from PBMCs or a T cell subset sorted from them (not recorded which). The TCR sequence derives from a man aged 18 to 30 who had mild COVID-19 (a few samples of this study predate the infection). Cell type and time point are not known. CDR3 sequence reads: CASSLAIPTGNEINQPQHF. CDR3 DNA: TGTGCCAGCAGCTTAGCGATTCCTACAGGCAACGAAATCAATCAGCCCCAGCATTTT.